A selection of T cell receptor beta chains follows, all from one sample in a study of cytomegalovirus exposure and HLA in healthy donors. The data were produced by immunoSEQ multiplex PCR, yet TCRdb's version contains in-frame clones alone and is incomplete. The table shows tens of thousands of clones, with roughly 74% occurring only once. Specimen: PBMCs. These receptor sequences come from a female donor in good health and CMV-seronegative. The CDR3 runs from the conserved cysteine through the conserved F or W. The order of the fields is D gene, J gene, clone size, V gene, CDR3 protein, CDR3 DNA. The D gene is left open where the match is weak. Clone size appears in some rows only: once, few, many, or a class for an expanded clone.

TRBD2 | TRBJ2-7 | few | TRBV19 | CASSIAGTSGLAYEQYF | TGTGCCAGTAGTATCGCCGGGACTAGCGGGCTAGCCTACGAGCAGTACTTC
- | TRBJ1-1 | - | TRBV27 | CASSDMNRLNTEAFF | TGTGCCAGCAGTGACATGAACAGGTTGAACACTGAAGCTTTCTTT
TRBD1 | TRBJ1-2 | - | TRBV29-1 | CSVGDRYNYGYTF | TGCAGCGTGGGGGACAGGTATAACTATGGCTACACCTTC
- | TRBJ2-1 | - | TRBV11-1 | CASRRQESYNEQFF | TGTGCCAGCAGACGACAGGAAAGTTACAATGAGCAGTTCTTC
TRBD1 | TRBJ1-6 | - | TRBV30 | CAWTGGGSNSPLHF | TGTGCCTGGACCGGAGGGGGCTCGAATTCACCCCTCCACTTT
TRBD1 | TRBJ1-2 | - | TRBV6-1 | CASSARTGGPFDYTF | TGTGCCAGCAGTGCCAGGACAGGGGGCCCTTTTGACTACACCTTC
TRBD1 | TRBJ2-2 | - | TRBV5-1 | CASSRKTTGGGTGELFF | TGCGCCAGCAGCCGGAAGACGACAGGGGGTGGGACCGGGGAGCTGTTTTTT
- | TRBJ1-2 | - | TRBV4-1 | CASSQIGTTRGYTF | TGCGCCAGCAGCCAGATAGGGACAACACGAGGCTACACCTTC
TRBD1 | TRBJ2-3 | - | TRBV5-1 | CASSRWTGGDTQYF | TGCGCCAGCAGCCGATGGACAGGGGGAGATACGCAGTATTTT
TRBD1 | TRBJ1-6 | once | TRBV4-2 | CASSLSGQGVSPLHF | TGTGCCAGCAGCCTATCCGGACAGGGGGTTTCACCCCTCCACTTT
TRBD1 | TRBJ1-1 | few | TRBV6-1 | CASSLQGSGTEAFF | TGTGCCAGCAGTTTACAGGGGTCCGGCACTGAAGCTTTCTTT
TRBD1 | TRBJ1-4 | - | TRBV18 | CASSPLGQGDEKLFF | TGTGCCAGCTCACCCCTGGGACAGGGGGATGAAAAACTGTTTTTT
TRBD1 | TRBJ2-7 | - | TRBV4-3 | CASSQGDRDAYEQYF | TGCGCCAGCAGCCAAGGGGACAGGGACGCCTACGAGCAGTACTTC
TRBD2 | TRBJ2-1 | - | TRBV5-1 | CASSLGTSGVGEQFF | TGCGCCAGCAGCTTAGGGACTAGCGGGGTGGGTGAGCAGTTCTTC
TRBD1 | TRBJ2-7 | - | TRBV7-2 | CASRAQGQGYEQYF | TGTGCCAGCAGGGCTCAGGGACAGGGCTACGAGCAGTACTTC
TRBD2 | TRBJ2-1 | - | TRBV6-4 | CASSPGTSEYNEQFF | TGTGCCAGCAGCCCCGGGACTAGCGAGTACAATGAGCAGTTCTTC
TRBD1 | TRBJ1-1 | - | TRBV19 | CASSIDRGARGLYTEAFF | TGTGCCAGTAGTATAGATCGGGGCGCCAGGGGGTTGTACACTGAAGCTTTCTTT
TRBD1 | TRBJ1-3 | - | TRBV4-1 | CASSQDKNRGAGNTIYF | TGCGCCAGCAGCCAAGATAAAAACAGGGGGGCTGGAAACACCATATATTTT